This TCR beta chain was recorded in a study of blood T cell repertoires in COVID-19. Germline V gives CDR1 LGHNA, CDR2 YNFKEQ. The CDR3 covers 17 residues. V dropped 1 base and J dropped 0; count of bases not matched to a gene: 6. Produced via immunoSEQ multiplex PCR; TCRdb's table is partial and in-frame only. The sample contains tens of thousands of clones, about four fifths of which appear only once. The sequence came from a human donor in a cohort sampled during active COVID-19. Input material: peripheral blood. The chain links TRBV4-2 to TRBJ2-1; 7 positions agree with TRBD2. The CDR3 region is CASSQVGAGSSYNEQFF. CDR3 sequence (DNA): TGTGCCAGCAGCCAAGTTGGAGCGGGGAGCTCCTACAATGAGCAGTTCTTC.